This T cell receptor beta chain appears in the sequencing data of a study of blood T cell repertoires in COVID-19. In the authors' methods: For nucleated cells, counts were estimated from reference gene primer amplification. TCRdb's table, derived via immunoSEQ multiplex PCR, lists solely in-frame clones and lacks some. V, J and clone size reflect that table, while D and trimming were determined from the DNA. The sample shows around 260,000 clones, over 65% of them seen only once. This clone appeared a single time. The V and J ends lost 6 bases and 1 base respectively, with 9 bases between them. CDR3 length: 13 amino acids. Germline V lookup: CDR1 MNHEY, CDR2 SVGAGI.

This TCR was recovered from a man aged 55 to 70 who had recovered from COVID-19. J is TRBJ1-1 and V is TRBV6-5; D not resolved. Source material: peripheral blood. This CDR3 is CASRRERNTEAFF. In DNA, the CDR3 is TGTGCCAGCAGGAGAGAACGGAACACTGAAGCTTTCTTT.